One T cell receptor (beta chain) is described in this entry. Its antigen remains unidentified. It has no much larger one-base neighbor in the sample; base qualities were not kept. TCRbeta CDR3 regions were amplified from genomic DNA by means of the immunoSEQ Assay, a bias-controlled multiplex PCR. From the authors' description of their analysis: Nucleated cell counts per sample were estimated from amplification of reference gene primers within the assay. Sequence reads were collapsed and filtered to measure the absolute abundance of every unique TCRbeta CDR3 rearrangement. For each sample, productive Simpson clonality was calculated as the square root of Simpson's diversity index across productive rearrangements. TCRdb provides this immuneACCESS table in a form limited to in-frame rearrangements. Some clones are lacking; in checked studies, under half of them reflect an unresolved V gene, and why the rest are absent is not known. V and J calls and clone size come straight from that table; D and trimming were deduced from the DNA. The sample has about 300,000 clones on record, 88% of them singletons. The top ten clones comprise 6.9% of the sample.

The germline V gene supplies CDR1 SGHDT and CDR2 YYEEEE. V trim: 0 bases; J trim: 7 bases; unmatched bases: 10. Including the terminal cysteine and phenylalanine, the CDR3 comprises 17 residues. Kept here is only the CDR3 DNA, which spans 51 bases and is read in frame from base 1. The data were obtained in a study of blood T cell repertoires in COVID-19 (dated by TCRdb to 2018 to 2020). Regarding the research as a whole: Collaborator samples came from the United States, Italy and Spain and covered acute and convalescent phases of COVID-19. The material from the prospective study consisted of cDNA or gDNA derived from T cells, B-cell-depleted T cells, or PBMCs. Deeply sampled blood TCRbeta repertoires from subjects exposed to, actively infected with, or recovered from COVID-19 were included in the dataset. A de-identified subject ID, COVID-19 status, age in years and sex were almost always included in the sample metadata. HLA class I and class II types, where available, came from metadata supplied by the sample provider rather than from assay-based typing. The repertoires were made available in a free public database intended to serve as a resource for research on the immune response to SARS-CoV-2. The samples were drawn from two sources: the first 160 participants of the ongoing ImmuneRACE study, and 950 to 1,500 subjects contributed by 6 global collaborators.

The research as a whole found: Clinical and demographic metadata were provided uncurated, with the amount varying by source and participant.

Samples from volunteer blood donors who had recovered from COVID-19 were contributed by a second Seattle source. Each collaborating institution followed its own protocols to collect whole blood in K2EDTA tubes. Collaborator samples were shipped for TCRbeta analysis as frozen whole blood, isolated PBMCs, or DNA extracted from either sample type. The V gene is TRBV5-6 and the J gene is TRBJ2-5, with 12 bases aligning to TRBD2. The sequenced sample consisted of peripheral blood. The TCR comes from a woman in her 30s who had recovered from COVID-19. The nucleotide sequence is TGTGCCAGCAGCTTGGAGGCTAGCGGGGGGGCCGGGAGGACCCAGTACTTC. It is translated as CASSLEASGGAGRTQYF.